The rows below give T cell receptor beta chains drawn from one sample of a study of blood T cell repertoires in COVID-19. Sequenced by immunoSEQ multiplex PCR; TCRdb stores in-frame clones only, minus some. Of over 250,000 clones listed, more than 75% are singletons. Sequenced sample: peripheral blood. The receptors shown here come from a woman aged 45-60 years with acute or convalescent COVID-19. Each CDR3 is given with its conserved first and last residue. Each record gives: V gene, clone size, D gene, J gene, CDR3 DNA, CDR3 protein. D genes are given only for firm matches. For some rows the clone size is stated as once, few or many, or as a class when expanded; others skip it.

TRBV2	-	TRBD1	TRBJ1-1	TGTGCCAGCAGTAGAGGGACAGTGAACACTGAAGCTTTCTTT	CASSRGTVNTEAFF
TRBV27	-	TRBD2	TRBJ2-7	TGTGCCAGCAGACTAGCGGGAGGGCTAACCTACGAGCAGTACTTC	CASRLAGGLTYEQYF
TRBV5-8	-	-	TRBJ2-1	TGTGCCAGCAGCTTAGGGGCCCACTTGAATGAGCAGTTCTTC	CASSLGAHLNEQFF
TRBV5-1	-	-	TRBJ2-7	TGCGCCAGCAGCTTGTCCCAGGGGATCGGCTACGAGCAGTACTTC	CASSLSQGIGYEQYF
TRBV27	-	-	TRBJ2-1	TGTGCCAGCACTCCTCCAGGCGAGTTTTCACATGAGCAGTTCTTC	CASTPPGEFSHEQFF
TRBV27	-	-	TRBJ1-5	TGTGCCAGCAGCCCCCTGCAGGGCCCGAGGAACAATCAGCCCCAGCATTTT	CASSPLQGPRNNQPQHF
TRBV23-1	-	-	TRBJ1-3	TGCGCCAGCCCCCGTTGCTCTGGAAACACCATATATTTT	CASPRCSGNTIYF
TRBV6-5	-	-	TRBJ2-7	TGTGCCAGCGTAGACCGGGACATTTACGAGCAGTACTTC	CASVDRDIYEQYF
TRBV27	many	-	TRBJ2-2	TGTGCCAGCAGTTGGGGGCTAGCGGAAAGGACCGGGGAGCTGTTTTTT	CASSWGLAERTGELFF
TRBV7-2	-	-	TRBJ1-1	TGTGCCAGCAGCCCCGTCAGTCTCCGCACTGAAGCTTTCTTT	CASSPVSLRTEAFF
TRBV28	-	TRBD2	TRBJ2-7	TGTGCCAGCAGCCCCATTGCGGGACTAGCGGGTGAGCAGTACTTC	CASSPIAGLAGEQYF
TRBV5-1	-	TRBD2	TRBJ2-1	TGCGCCAGCAGCGGAGATGGAGGGAGGGCCGGGGTTAAGTTCTTC	CASSGDGGRAGVKFF
TRBV5-1	-	-	TRBJ1-1	TGCGCCAGCAGCTGGACAGATGACACTGAAGCTTTCTTT	CASSWTDDTEAFF
TRBV5-1	-	TRBD1	TRBJ2-7	TGCGCCAGCAGCTTAGGGACAGGGGGCTACGAGCAGTACTTC	CASSLGTGGYEQYF
TRBV18	-	-	TRBJ1-1	TGTGCCAGCTCACCATCGGGGGATGAAGCTTTCTTT	CASSPSGDEAFF
TRBV12-3/TRBV12-4	-	-	TRBJ1-3	TGTGCCAGCAGTCTCTCCTCTGGAAACACCATATATTTT	CASSLSSGNTIYF
TRBV12-3/TRBV12-4	-	-	TRBJ1-1	TGTGCCAGCACCATACATGGGGCGATGGGTTTCTTT	CASTIHGAMGFF
TRBV10-1	-	TRBD1	TRBJ1-4	TGCGCCAGCAGTGAACGGGACAGCCATGAAAAACTGTTTTTT	CASSERDSHEKLFF
TRBV7-2	-	TRBD2	TRBJ2-7	TGTGCCAGCAGCTTAGGTCTAGCGGGGGGAAACTACTGGGCCGAGCAGTACTTC	CASSLGLAGGNYWAEQYF
TRBV6-1	-	TRBD1	TRBJ1-5	TGTGCCAGCAGTGGACCGGGACAGGGAGGCAATCAGCCCCAGCATTTT	CASSGPGQGGNQPQHF
TRBV6-1	-	-	TRBJ1-2	TGTGCCAGCAGTCAGGAGTCAGGGCCATCAGGCTACACCTTC	CASSQESGPSGYTF
TRBV11-3	-	TRBD2	TRBJ2-5	TGTGCCAGCAGCTTATCTAGCGGGAGAGGAGAGACCCAGTACTTC	CASSLSSGRGETQYF
TRBV5-1	once	-	TRBJ1-1	TGCGCCAGCAGCTTGGGGGCGGGCACTGAAGCTTTCTTT	CASSLGAGTEAFF
TRBV10-3	-	TRBD1	TRBJ2-5	TGTGCCATCAGTGATTCCAACTCCCTTTGGACAGGGGGCGTAGAGACCCAGTACTTC	CAISDSNSLWTGGVETQYF
TRBV5-1	-	TRBD1	TRBJ2-5	TGCGCCAGCAGCTTGGGGACAGGTTCAACAGAGACCCAGTACTTC	CASSLGTGSTETQYF
TRBV6-2/TRBV6-3	-	-	TRBJ2-2	TGTGCCAGCAGTTACTTCTTGACTAGATCCGGGGAGCTGTTTTTT	CASSYFLTRSGELFF
TRBV5-4	-	TRBD1	TRBJ1-4	TGTGCCAGCAGCTTGGGGCCGGGACAGTTTAATGAAAAACTGTTTTTT	CASSLGPGQFNEKLFF
TRBV27	once	-	TRBJ1-6	TGTGCCAGCAGTTTGCGGGGAATGCCCCTCCACTTT	CASSLRGMPLHF
TRBV27	-	-	TRBJ1-2	TGTGCCAGCAGCCCCAGGGGCAGCTATGGCTACACCTTC	CASSPRGSYGYTF
TRBV7-8	-	TRBD2	TRBJ2-3	TGTGCCAGCAGCTTGAAACTAGCGGGAGGAGGAGGGGCTAGCACAGATACGCAGTATTTT	CASSLKLAGGGGASTDTQYF
TRBV5-1	-	TRBD1	TRBJ1-1	TGCGCCAGCAGCTGGGAGGGACAGGGGGACACTGAAGCTTTCTTT	CASSWEGQGDTEAFF
TRBV7-9	-	-	TRBJ1-1	TGTGCCAGCAGCTTAGCGCTAAAAGGGGTGAACACTGAAGCTTTCTTT	CASSLALKGVNTEAFF
TRBV5-1	-	TRBD2	TRBJ2-1	TGCGCCAGCAGCTTAACGGGGACTAGCGGGAGTACCTACAATGAGCAGTTCTTC	CASSLTGTSGSTYNEQFF
TRBV5-1	-	TRBD1	TRBJ2-2	TGCGCCAGCAGCTTGGCCGGGACAGGGAACACCGGGGAGCTGTTTTTT	CASSLAGTGNTGELFF
TRBV29-1	-	TRBD2	TRBJ2-7	TGCAGCGCCGGGACTAGCGGGAGTTCCTACGAGCAGTACTTC	CSAGTSGSSYEQYF
TRBV11-2	once	TRBD2	TRBJ2-3	TGTGCCAGCAGCCGACTAGCGGGAGGGGTCACAGATACGCAGTATTTT	CASSRLAGGVTDTQYF
TRBV2	once	TRBD1	TRBJ1-5	TGTGCCAGCAGGTCTCAGGGGGGAGTGGCCGGGCATTTT	CASRSQGGVAGHF
TRBV9	-	TRBD1	TRBJ1-6	TGTGCCAGCAGCGTAGGAATGGAGGGGGCAGAATCACCCCTCCACTTT	CASSVGMEGAESPLHF
TRBV6-5	once	-	TRBJ2-1	TGTGCCAGCAGCTCACGAGGCTATCGGGGTGAGCAGTTCTTC	CASSSRGYRGEQFF
TRBV28	-	-	TRBJ2-1	TGTGCCAGCAGTCAAGGGGGACTAACGTACAATGAGCAGTTCTTC	CASSQGGLTYNEQFF
TRBV6-1	once	-	TRBJ2-7	TGTGCCAGCAGTGACCCACAGGACAGCCCCTACGAGCAGTACTTC	CASSDPQDSPYEQYF
TRBV5-8	-	-	TRBJ2-6	TGTGCCAGCAGCCCGTGGGGACAAAACGGGGCCAACGTCCTGACTTTC	CASSPWGQNGANVLTF
TRBV5-1	-	TRBD2	TRBJ2-7	TGCGCCAGCAGCTTGGCAGGCGCGGGAGATTACGAGCAGTACTTC	CASSLAGAGDYEQYF
TRBV10-3	-	TRBD2	TRBJ2-3	TGTGCCATCAGTGAAAGACTAGCGGTACCCACAGATACGCAGTATTTT	CAISERLAVPTDTQYF
TRBV7-9	-	-	TRBJ2-1	TGTGCCAGCAGCAGAAGCAGGTTCTCGGGACAAGATGAGCAGTTCTTC	CASSRSRFSGQDEQFF
TRBV7-9	-	TRBD2	TRBJ2-2	TGTGCCAGCCCCTCCGCAGGGTATAGCGGGAGAAACACCGGGGAGCTGTTTTTT	CASPSAGYSGRNTGELFF
TRBV18	-	TRBD1	TRBJ1-4	TGTGCCAGCTCACCCGGACAGGGTGTCGAAAAACTGTTTTTT	CASSPGQGVEKLFF
TRBV27	-	-	TRBJ1-1	TGTGCCAGCAGTCGGGCCGCAGGGATCACTGAAGCTTTCTTT	CASSRAAGITEAFF
TRBV5-5	-	TRBD2	TRBJ2-1	TGTGCCAGCAGCGTACTAGCGGGAGCAAACAATGAGCAGTTCTTC	CASSVLAGANNEQFF
TRBV4-2	-	TRBD1	TRBJ1-4	TGTGCCAGCAGCCAAGGAGACGACAGGGGAGGGAATGAAAAACTGTTTTTT	CASSQGDDRGGNEKLFF
TRBV29-1	-	-	TRBJ1-2	TGCAGCGTTGAACGAGGAGGAGGGGACTATGGCTACACCTTC	CSVERGGGDYGYTF
TRBV12-5	-	-	TRBJ1-1	TGTGCTAGTGGTTCTCAACGAGGGGGAGAATGGAACACTGAAGCTTTCTTT	CASGSQRGGEWNTEAFF
TRBV28	-	-	TRBJ1-5	TGTGCCAGCAGTTTCGGGCAGGGAGGTAGCAATCAGCCCCAGCATTTT	CASSFGQGGSNQPQHF